The rows below give T cell receptor beta chains drawn from one sample of a study of regulatory T cells in long-lasting Graves disease. TCRdb re-called the multiplex PCR reads with MiXCR, one entry per CDR3 protein. The sample has over 350,000 distinct CDR3 sequences, approximately 15% seen once. This same sample was also taken into another study, of T cells in Graves' hyperthyroidism and ophthalmopathy.

Sequences were derived from peripheral blood mononuclear cells (PBMCs), sampled at new diagnosis, from a patient treated with antithyroid drugs. The receptors were sampled from a woman aged 40 to 55 with Graves disease. Each CDR3 is given with its conserved first and last residue. A D gene is named only where the DNA matches it firmly. For some rows the clone size is stated as once, few or many, or as a class when expanded; others skip it.

V gene	clone size	J gene	D gene	CDR3 protein	CDR3 DNA
TRBV7-9	NA	TRBJ2-1	NA	CATGEGVTYNEQFF	TGTGCAACGGGGGAAGGAGTGACCTACAATGAGCAGTTCTTC
TRBV7-3	NA	TRBJ2-3	TRBD2	CASRLRGGADTQYF	TGTGCCAGCAGGCTTCGGGGGGGTGCAGATACGCAGTATTTT
TRBV20-1	many	TRBJ1-1	NA	CSAAPPGLTEAFF	TGCAGTGCTGCCCCTCCGGGACTCACTGAAGCTTTCTTT
TRBV7-9	NA	TRBJ2-1	NA	CASSPRTISYNEQFF	TGTGCCAGCAGCCCACGGACTATATCCTACAATGAGCAGTTCTTC
TRBV11-3	many	TRBJ2-1	NA	CASSPGLLKDNEQFF	TGTGCCAGCAGCCCCGGACTACTAAAAGACAATGAGCAGTTCTTC
TRBV7-2	few	TRBJ1-1	TRBD1	CASSNTGGYPEAFF	TGTGCCAGCAGCAATACAGGGGGCTACCCTGAAGCTTTCTTT
TRBV11-3	NA	TRBJ2-2	NA	CASSLGSSFGELFF	TGTGCCAGCAGCTTAGGATCTAGCTTCGGGGAGCTGTTTTTT
TRBV10-3	few	TRBJ2-5	TRBD1	CATGTGLQETQYF	TGTGCCACGGGGACAGGTCTCCAAGAGACCCAGTACTTC
TRBV25-1	NA	TRBJ1-1	NA	CATMGRTNTEAFF	TGTGCCACCATGGGACGGACGAACACTGAAGCTTTCTTT
TRBV5-5	many	TRBJ2-3	TRBD2	CASSTGTIGDTQYF	TGTGCCAGCAGCACCGGGACTATTGGGGATACGCAGTATTTT
TRBV12-3/TRBV12-4	many	TRBJ2-3	TRBD1	CASSFAGGEGDTQYF	TGTGCCAGCAGTTTCGCAGGGGGAGAGGGAGATACGCAGTATTTT
TRBV2	many	TRBJ2-1	TRBD2	CASSKASGAYNEQFF	TGTGCCAGCAGTAAGGCTAGCGGGGCCTACAATGAGCAGTTCTTC
TRBV12-3/TRBV12-4	few	TRBJ2-1	NA	CASSSTGARGSNNEQLF	TGTGCCAGCAGTTCTACCGGGGCTAGGGGGTCCAATAATGAGCAGCTCTTC
TRBV27	NA	TRBJ2-3	TRBD2	CASSWAAGSTDTQYF	TGTGCCAGCAGTTGGGCAGCGGGAAGCACAGATACGCAGTATTTT